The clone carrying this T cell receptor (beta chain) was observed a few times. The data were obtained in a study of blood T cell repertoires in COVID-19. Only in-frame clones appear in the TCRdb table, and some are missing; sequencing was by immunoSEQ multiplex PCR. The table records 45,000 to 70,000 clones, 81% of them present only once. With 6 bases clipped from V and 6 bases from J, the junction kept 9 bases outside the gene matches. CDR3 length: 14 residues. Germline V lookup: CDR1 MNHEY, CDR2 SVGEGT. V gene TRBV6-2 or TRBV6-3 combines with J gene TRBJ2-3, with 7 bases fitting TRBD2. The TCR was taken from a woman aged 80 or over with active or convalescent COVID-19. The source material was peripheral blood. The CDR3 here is CASSKGLVRDTQYF. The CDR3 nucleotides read TGTGCCAGCAGCAAAGGACTAGTTCGGGATACGCAGTATTTT.